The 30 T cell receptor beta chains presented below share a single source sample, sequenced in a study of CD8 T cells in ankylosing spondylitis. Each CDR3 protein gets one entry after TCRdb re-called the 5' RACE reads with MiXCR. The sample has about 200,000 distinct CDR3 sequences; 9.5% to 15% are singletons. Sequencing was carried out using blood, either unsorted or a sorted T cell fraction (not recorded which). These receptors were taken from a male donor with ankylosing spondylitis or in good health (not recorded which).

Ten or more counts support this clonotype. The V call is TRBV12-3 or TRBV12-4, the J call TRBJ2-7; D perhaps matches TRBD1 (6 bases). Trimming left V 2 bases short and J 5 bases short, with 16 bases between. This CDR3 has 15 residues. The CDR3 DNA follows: TGTGCCAGCAGTTTACCCGGAACAGGGAACGACGAGCAGTACTTC. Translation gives CASSLPGTGNDEQYF.

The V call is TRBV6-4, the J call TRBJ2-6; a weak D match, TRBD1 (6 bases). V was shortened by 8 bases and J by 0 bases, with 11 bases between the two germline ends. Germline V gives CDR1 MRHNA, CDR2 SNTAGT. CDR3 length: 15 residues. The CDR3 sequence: CASAPDSSGANVLTF. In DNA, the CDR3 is TGTGCCAGCGCACCGGACAGCTCTGGGGCCAACGTCCTGACTTTC.

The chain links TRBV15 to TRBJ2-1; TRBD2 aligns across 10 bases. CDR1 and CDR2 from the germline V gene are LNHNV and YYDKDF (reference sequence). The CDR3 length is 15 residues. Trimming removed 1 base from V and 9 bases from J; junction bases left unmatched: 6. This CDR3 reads CATSRASGSSSEQFF. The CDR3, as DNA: TGTGCCACCAGCAGAGCTAGCGGGAGTTCTAGTGAGCAGTTCTTC.

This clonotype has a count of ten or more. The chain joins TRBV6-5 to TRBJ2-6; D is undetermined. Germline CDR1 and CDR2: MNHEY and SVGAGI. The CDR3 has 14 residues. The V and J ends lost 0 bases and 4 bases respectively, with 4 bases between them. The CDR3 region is CASSYSRGANVLTF. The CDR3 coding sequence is TGTGCCAGCAGTTACTCAAGGGGGGCCAACGTCCTGACTTTC.

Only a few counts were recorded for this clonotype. CDR3 coding DNA: TGCGCCAGCAGCCAGTCATATAGCAATCAGCCCCAGCATTTT. Translated, it gives CASSQSYSNQPQHF. The chain recombines TRBV4-1 with TRBJ1-5; D is unclear. V lost 3 bases, J lost 0 bases, and 6 bases lay in between. Germline V gene data show CDR1 as MGHRA and CDR2 as YSYEKL. This CDR3 contains 14 residues.

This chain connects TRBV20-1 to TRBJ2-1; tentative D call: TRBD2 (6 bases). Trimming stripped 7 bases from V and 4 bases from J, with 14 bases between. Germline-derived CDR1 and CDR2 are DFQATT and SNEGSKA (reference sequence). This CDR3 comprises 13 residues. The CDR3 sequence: CSVPTRGYNEQFF. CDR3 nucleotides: TGCAGTGTTCCGACGCGGGGATACAATGAGCAGTTCTTC.

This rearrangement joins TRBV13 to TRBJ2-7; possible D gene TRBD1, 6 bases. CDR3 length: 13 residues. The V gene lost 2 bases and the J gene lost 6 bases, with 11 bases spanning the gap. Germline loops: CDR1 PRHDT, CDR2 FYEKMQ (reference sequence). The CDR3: CASSLLTGPEQYF. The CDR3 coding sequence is TGTGCCAGCAGCTTACTGACAGGTCCCGAGCAGTACTTC.

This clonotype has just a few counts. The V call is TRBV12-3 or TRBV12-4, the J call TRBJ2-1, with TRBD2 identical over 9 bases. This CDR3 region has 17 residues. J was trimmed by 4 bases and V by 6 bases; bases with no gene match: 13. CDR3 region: CASSSTSAGGGYNEQFF. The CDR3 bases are TGTGCCAGCAGCTCAACGTCTGCGGGGGGGGGTTACAATGAGCAGTTCTTC.

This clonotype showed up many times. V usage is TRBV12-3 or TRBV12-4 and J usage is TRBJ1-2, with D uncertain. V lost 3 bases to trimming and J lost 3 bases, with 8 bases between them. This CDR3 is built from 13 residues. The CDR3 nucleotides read TGTGCCAGCAGTTTCCCGGATCACTATGGCTACACCTTC. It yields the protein CASSFPDHYGYTF.

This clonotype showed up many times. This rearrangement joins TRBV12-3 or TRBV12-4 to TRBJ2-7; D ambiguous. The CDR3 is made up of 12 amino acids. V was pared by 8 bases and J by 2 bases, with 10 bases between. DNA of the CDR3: TGTGCCAGCCAAGGGCTCACCTACGAGCAGTACTTC. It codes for CASQGLTYEQYF.

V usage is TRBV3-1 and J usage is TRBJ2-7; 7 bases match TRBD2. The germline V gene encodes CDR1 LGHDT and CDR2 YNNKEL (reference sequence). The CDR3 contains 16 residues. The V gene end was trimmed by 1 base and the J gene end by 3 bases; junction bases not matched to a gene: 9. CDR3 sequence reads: CASSQGSGGGYYEQYF. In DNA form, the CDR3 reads TGTGCCAGCAGCCAAGGATCGGGCGGGGGTTACTACGAGCAGTACTTC.

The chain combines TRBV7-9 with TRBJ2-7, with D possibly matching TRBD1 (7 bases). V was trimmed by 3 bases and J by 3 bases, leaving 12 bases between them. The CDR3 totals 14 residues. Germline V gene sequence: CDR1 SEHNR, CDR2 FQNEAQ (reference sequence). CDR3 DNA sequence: TGTGCCAGCAGCTTGGCGGGACAGATCTACGAGCAGTACTTC. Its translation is CASSLAGQIYEQYF.

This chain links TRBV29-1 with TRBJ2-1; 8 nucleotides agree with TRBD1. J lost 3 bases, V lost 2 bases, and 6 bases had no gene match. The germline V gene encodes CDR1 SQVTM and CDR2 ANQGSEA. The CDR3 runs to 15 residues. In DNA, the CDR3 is TGCAGCGTTGAACCAGGGACAGGTGACTACAATGAGCAGTTCTTC. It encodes CSVEPGTGDYNEQFF.

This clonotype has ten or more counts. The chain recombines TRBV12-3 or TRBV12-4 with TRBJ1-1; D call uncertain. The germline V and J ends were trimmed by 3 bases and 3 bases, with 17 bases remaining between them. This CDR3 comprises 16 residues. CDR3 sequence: CASSFLWEGSDTEAFF. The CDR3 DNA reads TGTGCCAGCAGTTTTTTATGGGAGGGTTCGGACACTGAAGCTTTCTTT.

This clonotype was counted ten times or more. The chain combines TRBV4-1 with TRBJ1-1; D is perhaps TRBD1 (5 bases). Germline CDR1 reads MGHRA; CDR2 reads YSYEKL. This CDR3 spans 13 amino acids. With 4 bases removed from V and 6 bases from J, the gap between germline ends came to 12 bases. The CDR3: CASSLGLTSEAFF. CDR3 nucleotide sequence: TGCGCCAGCAGCCTGGGACTGACATCTGAAGCTTTCTTT.

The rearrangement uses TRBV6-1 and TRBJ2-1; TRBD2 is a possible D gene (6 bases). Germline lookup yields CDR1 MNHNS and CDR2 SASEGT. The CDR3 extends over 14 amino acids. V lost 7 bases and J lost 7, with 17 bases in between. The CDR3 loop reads CASTPAGGRNEQFF. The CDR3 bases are TGTGCCAGCACCCCCGCAGGAGGGAGGAATGAGCAGTTCTTC.

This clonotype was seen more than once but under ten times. CDR3 protein: CASSDPGNTEAFF. CDR3 nucleotides: TGTGCCAGCAGTGACCCTGGGAACACTGAAGCTTTCTTT. The chain joins TRBV25-1 to TRBJ1-1, with no clear D. This CDR3 has 13 amino acids. Germline V gives CDR1 MGHDK, CDR2 SYGVNS. V shed 3 bases and J shed 1 base, with 6 bases lying between them.

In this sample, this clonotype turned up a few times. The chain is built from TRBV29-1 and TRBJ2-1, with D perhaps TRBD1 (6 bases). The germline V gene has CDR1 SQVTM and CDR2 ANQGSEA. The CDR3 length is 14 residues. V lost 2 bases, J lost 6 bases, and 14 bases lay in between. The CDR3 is CSVELGATLNEQFF. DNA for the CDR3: TGCAGCGTTGAATTGGGGGCTACGCTCAATGAGCAGTTCTTC.

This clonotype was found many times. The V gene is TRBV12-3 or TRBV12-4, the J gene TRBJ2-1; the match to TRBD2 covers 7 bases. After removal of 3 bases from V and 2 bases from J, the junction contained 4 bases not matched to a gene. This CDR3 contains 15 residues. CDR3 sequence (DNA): TGTGCCAGCAGTTTTGGGCTAGCGGCCTACAATGAGCAGTTCTTC. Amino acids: CASSFGLAAYNEQFF.

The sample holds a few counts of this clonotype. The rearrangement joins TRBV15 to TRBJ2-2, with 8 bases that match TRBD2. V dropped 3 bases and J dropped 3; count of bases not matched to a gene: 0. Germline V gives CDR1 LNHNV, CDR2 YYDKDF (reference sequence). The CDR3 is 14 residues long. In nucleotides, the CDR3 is TGTGCCACCAGCAGCGGGGGGGACACCGGGGAGCTGTTTTTT. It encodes CATSSGGDTGELFF. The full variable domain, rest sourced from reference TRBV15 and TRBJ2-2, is DAMVIQNPRYQVTQFGKPVTLSCSQTLNHNVMYWYQQKSSQAPKLLFHYYDKDFNNEADTPDNFQSRRPNTSFCFLDIRSPGLGDTAMYLCATSSGGDTGELFFGEGSRLTVL.

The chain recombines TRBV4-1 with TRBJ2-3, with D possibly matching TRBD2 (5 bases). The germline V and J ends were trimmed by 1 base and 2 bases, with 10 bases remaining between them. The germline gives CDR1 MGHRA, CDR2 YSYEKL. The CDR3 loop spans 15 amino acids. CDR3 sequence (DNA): TGCGCCAGCAGCCAAGCGGCGGGTCACACAGATACGCAGTATTTT. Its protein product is CASSQAAGHTDTQYF.

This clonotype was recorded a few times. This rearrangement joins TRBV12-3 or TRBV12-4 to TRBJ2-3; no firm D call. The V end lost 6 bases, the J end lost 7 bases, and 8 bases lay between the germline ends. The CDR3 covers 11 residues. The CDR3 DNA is TGTGCCAGCAGCTCAGCAAATACGCAGTATTTT. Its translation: CASSSANTQYF.

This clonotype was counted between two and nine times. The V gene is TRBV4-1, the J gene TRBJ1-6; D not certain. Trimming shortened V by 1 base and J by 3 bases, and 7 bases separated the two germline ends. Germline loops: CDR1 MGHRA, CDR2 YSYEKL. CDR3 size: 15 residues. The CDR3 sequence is CASSQGDFYNSPLHF. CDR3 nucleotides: TGCGCCAGCAGCCAAGGGGATTTCTATAATTCACCCCTCCACTTT.

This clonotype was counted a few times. In DNA form, the CDR3 reads TGTGCCAGCGCCGGGACAGGGGCCTACAATGAGCAGTTCTTC. It codes for CASAGTGAYNEQFF. The chain carries TRBV7-9 and TRBJ2-1; 10 nucleotides line up with TRBD1. With V trimmed by 8 bases and J by 2 bases, 3 bases remained unmatched. CDR1 SEHNR and CDR2 FQNEAQ come from the germline V gene (reference sequence). The CDR3 has 14 amino acids.

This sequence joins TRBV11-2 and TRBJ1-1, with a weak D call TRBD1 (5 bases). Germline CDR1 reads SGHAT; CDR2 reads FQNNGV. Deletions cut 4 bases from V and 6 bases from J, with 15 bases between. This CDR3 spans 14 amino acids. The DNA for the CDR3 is TGTGCCAGCAGCTGGGACCCGGAGGTCGCTGAAGCTTTCTTT. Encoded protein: CASSWDPEVAEAFF.

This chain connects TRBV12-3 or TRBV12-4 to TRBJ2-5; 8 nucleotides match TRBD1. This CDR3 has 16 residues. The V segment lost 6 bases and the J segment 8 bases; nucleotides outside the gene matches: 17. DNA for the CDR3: TGTGCCAGCAGCCTGGGGCCGGACAGGGCGGTTGGAACCCAGTACTTC. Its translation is CASSLGPDRAVGTQYF.

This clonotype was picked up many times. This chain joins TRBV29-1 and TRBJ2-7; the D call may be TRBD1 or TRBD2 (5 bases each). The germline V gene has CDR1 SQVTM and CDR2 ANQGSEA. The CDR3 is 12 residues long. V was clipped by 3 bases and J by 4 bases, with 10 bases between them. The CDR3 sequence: CSVDRVAYEQYF. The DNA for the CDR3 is TGCAGCGTTGACAGGGTAGCGTACGAGCAGTACTTC.

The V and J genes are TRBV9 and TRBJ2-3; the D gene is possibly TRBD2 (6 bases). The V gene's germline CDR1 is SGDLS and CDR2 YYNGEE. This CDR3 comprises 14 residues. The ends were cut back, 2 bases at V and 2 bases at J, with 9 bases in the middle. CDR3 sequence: CASSVAGLTDTQYF. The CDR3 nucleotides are TGTGCCAGCAGCGTGGCGGGACTCACAGATACGCAGTATTTT.

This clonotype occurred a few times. The CDR3 nucleotides read TGTGCCAGCAGCTTGGTCCTGGGGGCAAATGAGCAGTTCTTC. It translates to CASSLVLGANEQFF. The chain recombines TRBV5-4 with TRBJ2-1; TRBD1 is a possible D gene (6 bases). Germline V gene data show CDR1 as SGHNT and CDR2 as YYREEE (reference sequence). The V end was cut by 0 bases, the J end by 7 bases, with 11 bases between. CDR3 length: 14 amino acids.

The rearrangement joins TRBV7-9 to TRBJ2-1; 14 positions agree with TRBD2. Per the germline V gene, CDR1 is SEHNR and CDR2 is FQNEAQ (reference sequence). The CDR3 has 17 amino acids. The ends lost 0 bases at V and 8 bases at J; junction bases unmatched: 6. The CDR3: CASSLAGTSGRRDEQFF. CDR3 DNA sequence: TGTGCCAGCAGCTTAGCGGGGACTAGCGGGAGAAGGGATGAGCAGTTCTTC.